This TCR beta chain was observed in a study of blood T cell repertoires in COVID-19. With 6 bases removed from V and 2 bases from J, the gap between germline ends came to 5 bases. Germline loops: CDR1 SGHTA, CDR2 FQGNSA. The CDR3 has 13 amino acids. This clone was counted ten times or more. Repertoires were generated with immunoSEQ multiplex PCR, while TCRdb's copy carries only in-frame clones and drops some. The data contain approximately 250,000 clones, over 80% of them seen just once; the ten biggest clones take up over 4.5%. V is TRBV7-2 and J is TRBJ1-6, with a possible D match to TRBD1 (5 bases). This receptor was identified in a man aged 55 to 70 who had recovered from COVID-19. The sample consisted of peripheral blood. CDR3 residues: CASRTAYNSPLHF. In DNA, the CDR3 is TGTGCCAGCAGGACAGCCTATAATTCACCCCTCCACTTT.